Following are 18 T cell receptor beta chains from one sample sequenced in a study of cytomegalovirus exposure and HLA in healthy donors. Profiled with immunoSEQ multiplex PCR; TCRdb holds only in-frame clones, not every one. The profile shows around 60,000 clones, about 91% of them singletons. Sequencing used PBMCs. The receptor set was obtained from a woman between 18 and 29 years old in good health and CMV-seronegative.

Turning to this clone: Other DNA sequences in this sample translate to the same CDR3. The chain joins TRBV4-1 to TRBJ2-2, with D possibly matching TRBD1 (5 bases). The CDR3 totals 14 residues. Germline V gene lookup returns CDR1 MGHRA and CDR2 YSYEKL. The V end lost 7 bases, the J end lost 5 bases, and 14 bases lay between the germline ends. The CDR3 is CASMGQGNTGELFF. The CDR3 DNA is TGCGCCAGCATGGGGCAGGGAAATACCGGGGAGCTGTTTTTT.

The chain carries TRBV2 and TRBJ1-5; 8 positions match TRBD1. Germline V CDR1 and CDR2: SNHLY, FYNNEI. There are 14 residues in the CDR3. V lost 4 bases, J lost 6 bases, and 5 bases stayed unmatched. CDR3 sequence reads: CASSGTGRSQPQHF. Written as DNA, the CDR3 is TGTGCCAGCAGTGGGACAGGGCGGAGTCAGCCCCAGCATTTT.

CDR3 nucleotides: TGTGCCAGCAGTTACTCGATAGCGGGAGGCACAGATACGCAGTATTTT. Amino acid sequence: CASSYSIAGGTDTQYF. V is TRBV6-5 and J is TRBJ2-3; TRBD2 matches at 9 bases. With V trimmed by 0 bases and J by 1 base, 2 bases remained unmatched. The length of the CDR3 is 16 residues. Germline CDR1 reads MNHEY; CDR2 reads SVGAGI.

This sequence joins TRBV4-3 and TRBJ2-4, with a tentative D call TRBD1 (5 bases). The CDR3 covers 14 residues. Germline V gene data show CDR1 as LGHNA and CDR2 as YSLEER. Trimming removed 6 bases from V and 3 bases from J, with 12 bases in between. The CDR3 bases are TGCGCCAGCAGAAGGACACTCGGCAAAAACATTCAGTACTTC. The encoded protein is CASRRTLGKNIQYF.

The chain couples TRBV4-3 to TRBJ2-7; D perhaps matches TRBD2 (5 bases). In germline, CDR1 is LGHNA, CDR2 YSLEER. The CDR3 runs 13 residues. With 5 bases removed from V and 7 bases from J, the gap between germline ends came to 15 bases. The DNA for the CDR3 is TGCGCCAGCAGCTCTAGAGGGAAGGAAGAGCAGTACTTC. This translates into CASSSRGKEEQYF.

The chain links TRBV5-1 to TRBJ2-7; the D gene is possibly TRBD1 (6 bases). The CDR3 covers 13 residues. The V gene's germline CDR1 is SGHRS and CDR2 YFSETQ. Trimming stripped 1 base from V and 2 bases from J, with 7 bases between. The CDR3 spells CASSLTGTYEQYF. The DNA of the CDR3 is TGCGCCAGCAGCTTGACAGGGACCTACGAGCAGTACTTC.

The J gene is TRBJ1-2, the V gene TRBV28, with D perhaps TRBD1 (6 bases). This CDR3 has 15 residues. Per the germline V gene, CDR1 is MDHEN and CDR2 is SYDVKM. Trimming took off 3 bases at V and 4 bases at J, with 15 bases between the two ends. The DNA of the CDR3 is TGTGCCAGCAGTTTCGGGGGGCAAAGGCTCTATGGCTACACCTTC. Its translation: CASSFGGQRLYGYTF.

The chain has TRBV25-1 and TRBJ2-1, with 10 positions matching TRBD1. The CDR3 has 15 residues. The germline CDR1 and CDR2 sequences are MGHDK and SYGVNS. The trim removed 8 bases at V and 4 bases at J, leaving 8 bases unmatched. The DNA for the CDR3 is TGTGCCAGCGGCGCCGGGACAGGGGTATACAATGAGCAGTTCTTC. Its translation is CASGAGTGVYNEQFF.

The rearrangement uses TRBV4-3 and TRBJ2-2, with unresolved D. CDR1 is LGHNA and CDR2 is YSLEER in the germline V gene. Trimming removed 0 bases at V and 6 bases at J, with 14 bases between. The CDR3 extends over 16 amino acids. CDR3 in amino acids: CASSQDIGDGSGELFF. CDR3 in DNA: TGCGCCAGCAGCCAAGATATAGGAGACGGCTCCGGGGAGCTGTTTTTT.

CDR3: CASSAVAEITDTQYF. In DNA form, the CDR3 reads TGTGCCAGCAGTGCGGTAGCGGAGATAACAGATACGCAGTATTTT. The chain links TRBV6-4 to TRBJ2-3, with D perhaps matching TRBD2 (6 bases). V shed 4 bases and J shed 3 bases, with 14 bases lying between them. Germline V lookup: CDR1 MRHNA, CDR2 SNTAGT. CDR3 size: 15 residues.

The genes are TRBV25-1 and TRBJ2-1; 10 bases fit TRBD2. V gave up 8 bases and J gave up 10 bases; unmatched junction bases: 11. CDR1 is MGHDK and CDR2 is SYGVNS in the germline V gene. CDR3 length equals 14 residues. The CDR3 here is CASGGPAAGGEQFF. In nucleotides, the CDR3 is TGTGCCAGCGGGGGCCCAGCAGCGGGGGGGGAGCAGTTCTTC.

The chain combines TRBV27 with TRBJ2-2; 8 bases fit TRBD1. Per germline, CDR1 MNHEY and CDR2 SMNVEV (reference sequence). V shed 6 bases, J shed 5 bases, and the junction held 11 bases outside the gene matches. CDR3 length: 16 residues. The CDR3 loop reads CASRSPGQAKTGELFF. DNA of the CDR3: TGTGCCAGCAGATCTCCGGGACAGGCCAAAACCGGGGAGCTGTTTTTT.

The chain carries TRBV11-2 and TRBJ1-5; 8 nucleotides line up with TRBD1. The germline gives CDR1 SGHAT, CDR2 FQNNGV. V trimming: 5 bases; J trimming: 6 bases; junction bases outside the gene matches: 3. The CDR3 runs to 13 residues. The CDR3 here is CASSPDRGQPQHF. CDR3 sequence (DNA): TGTGCCAGCAGCCCTGACAGGGGTCAGCCCCAGCATTTT.

CDR3 loop: CASTGTTNEQFF. CDR3 DNA: TGTGCCAGCACGGGGACTACCAATGAGCAGTTCTTC. The rearrangement links TRBV5-4 to TRBJ2-1, with TRBD2 identical over 7 bases. CDR3 length: 12 amino acids. CDR1 is SGHNT and CDR2 is YYREEE in the germline V gene (reference sequence). Germline trimming cut 6 bases from V and 6 bases from J; bases unmatched to any gene: 3.

This chain uses TRBV18 with TRBJ2-1; 7 bases line up with TRBD2. The CDR3 runs to 15 residues. J was trimmed by 0 bases and V by 1 base; bases with no gene match: 0. CDR1 is KGHSH, CDR2 LQKENI, per germline. This CDR3 is CASSPLAGSYNEQFF. CDR3 nucleotide sequence: TGTGCCAGCTCACCACTAGCGGGCTCCTACAATGAGCAGTTCTTC.

The J gene is TRBJ1-1, the V gene TRBV6-5; no clear D. V was cut by 7 bases and J by 3 bases, with 12 bases left in between. Germline lookup yields CDR1 MNHEY and CDR2 SVGAGI. CDR3 length equals 13 residues. CDR3 loop: CASTTERYTEAFF. CDR3 in DNA: TGTGCCAGCACCACGGAGAGGTACACTGAAGCTTTCTTT.

This chain uses TRBV6-1 with TRBJ2-5; no clear D. V was shortened by 2 bases and J by 1 base, with 8 bases between the two germline ends. The CDR3 totals 14 residues. The germline V gene has CDR1 MNHNS and CDR2 SASEGT. The CDR3 loop reads CASSERWSQETQYF. CDR3 sequence (DNA): TGTGCCAGCAGTGAAAGATGGAGCCAAGAGACCCAGTACTTC.

This chain connects TRBV15 to TRBJ2-3; unclear D gene. Trimming stripped 8 bases from V and 2 bases from J, with 17 bases between. The CDR3 is 15 amino acids. The germline V gene encodes CDR1 LNHNV and CDR2 YYDKDF (reference sequence). The CDR3 region has the DNA TGTGCCACCTCCCTAGAGCAGTCCTACACAGATACGCAGTATTTT. It specifies CATSLEQSYTDTQYF.